Below, 22 T cell receptor beta chains from the same sample are listed, as sequenced in a study of blood T cell repertoires in COVID-19. Assay used: immunoSEQ multiplex PCR; TCRdb lists only in-frame clones, some missing. The sample contains 88,000 or so clones, roughly 80% of which appear only once. Sequenced input: peripheral blood. The receptors were gathered from a human donor in a cohort sampled during active COVID-19.

The J gene is TRBJ1-6, the V gene TRBV30; TRBD1 might be the D (5 bases). This CDR3 comprises 14 residues. Germline-derived CDR1 and CDR2 are GTSNPN and SVGIG (reference sequence). Trimming took off 5 bases at V and 5 bases at J, with 13 bases between the two ends. Here the CDR3 reads CAWGMGGNNSPLHF. The CDR3, as DNA: TGTGCCTGGGGAATGGGGGGGAATAATTCACCCCTCCACTTT.

This chain uses TRBV12-3 or TRBV12-4 with TRBJ1-3; the match to TRBD1 covers 9 bases. With V trimmed by 6 bases and J by 4 bases, 1 base remained unmatched. There are 13 residues in the CDR3. CDR3 DNA sequence: TGTGCCAGCAGGGGGACAGGGGGAAACACCATATATTTT. Protein sequence: CASRGTGGNTIYF.

This chain uses TRBV7-2 with TRBJ1-4; D is ambiguous. With 3 bases removed from V and 7 bases from J, the gap between germline ends came to 12 bases. Germline V gene sequence: CDR1 SGHTA, CDR2 FQGNSA. CDR3 size: 14 residues. This chain's CDR3 is CASSLPTGGEKLFF. CDR3 sequence (DNA): TGTGCCAGCAGCTTGCCGACGGGAGGTGAAAAACTGTTTTTT.

This rearrangement joins TRBV10-1 to TRBJ2-3; TRBD1 aligns across 8 bases. Germline trimming cut 5 bases from V and 6 bases from J; bases unmatched to any gene: 7. This CDR3 has 14 amino acids. Germline V lookup: CDR1 WNHNN, CDR2 SYGVQD (reference sequence). The CDR3 nucleotides read TGCGCCAGCAGTCGTAGACAGGGGAGGGATACGCAGTATTTT. Protein product: CASSRRQGRDTQYF.

The chain links TRBV2 to TRBJ1-3; the D gene is possibly TRBD1 (5 bases). The CDR3 covers 14 residues. With 7 bases removed from V and 1 base from J, the gap between germline ends came to 11 bases. Germline assignment: CDR1 SNHLY and CDR2 FYNNEI. The CDR3 region has the DNA TGTGCCAGCACTCCTGGGGGGTCTGGAAACACCATATATTTT. Its protein is CASTPGGSGNTIYF.

The V gene is TRBV27, the J gene TRBJ2-7; tentative D call: TRBD2 (5 bases). The CDR3 has 16 amino acids. The germline V gene encodes CDR1 MNHEY and CDR2 SMNVEV (reference sequence). Deletions cut 5 bases from V and 3 bases from J, with 20 bases between. The CDR3 sequence: CASSLLIRGDVYEQYF. DNA for the CDR3: TGTGCCAGCAGTCTCCTGATCCGGGGAGACGTCTACGAGCAGTACTTC.

There are a few counts of this clone. This sequence joins TRBV24-1 and TRBJ1-2; 8 positions match TRBD1. The junction had 9 bases not matched to a gene; V was cut back by 11 bases and J by 8 bases. The length of the CDR3 is 12 residues. The germline gives CDR1 KGHDR, CDR2 SFDVKD. In DNA form, the CDR3 reads TGTGCCATCGGACAGGGCGTTTGGGGCTACACCTTC. Translated: CAIGQGVWGYTF.

The chain has TRBV19 and TRBJ1-5; 8 bases map to TRBD1. V gave up 1 base and J gave up 0 bases; unmatched junction bases: 11. Germline lookup yields CDR1 LNHDA and CDR2 SQIVND (reference sequence). The CDR3 contains 19 residues. The CDR3 DNA follows: TGTGCCAGTAGTATAGGCCTGGACAGGGCCGGTTATAGCAATCAGCCCCAGCATTTT. It is translated as CASSIGLDRAGYSNQPQHF. The full variable domain, in which reference TRBV19 and TRBJ1-5 provide the parts outside the CDR3, is DGGITQSPKYLFRKEGQNVTLSCEQNLNHDAMYWYRQDPGQGLRLIYYSQIVNDFQKGDIAEGYSVSREKKESFPLTVTSAQKNPTAFYLCASSIGLDRAGYSNQPQHFGDGTRLSIL.

The chain has TRBV21-1 and TRBJ2-7; the table's D call of TRBD2 was not tested on the DNA. TRBV21-1 has pseudogene status. The CDR3 spans 16 residues. The CDR3 region has the DNA TGTGCCAGCAACCACCAGTCTAGCGGGAGGCTAGGGGAGCAGTACTTC. Encoded protein: CASNHQSSGRLGEQYF.

The chain carries TRBV3-1 (or the pseudogene TRBV3-2) and TRBJ2-1, with D perhaps matching TRBD1 (5 bases). The germline V and J ends were trimmed by 4 bases and 3 bases, with 16 bases remaining between them. Germline assignment: CDR1 LGHDT and CDR2 YNNKEL (reference sequence). The CDR3 loop spans 16 amino acids. The CDR3 loop reads CASSPSGAPNYNEQFF. CDR3 nucleotides: TGTGCCAGCAGCCCGAGTGGGGCGCCCAACTACAATGAGCAGTTCTTC.

The chain employs TRBV7-8 and TRBJ2-3, with a possible D match to TRBD1 (5 bases). Germline V gene lookup returns CDR1 SGHVS and CDR2 FQNEAQ. V lost 5 bases to trimming and J lost 0 bases, with 15 bases between them. The CDR3 runs 16 residues. As DNA, the CDR3 is TGTGCCAGCAGCCATAAGTGGCAGGGAAGCACAGATACGCAGTATTTT. This translates into CASSHKWQGSTDTQYF.

In this sample, this clone turned up a few times. The rearrangement uses TRBV18 and TRBJ2-5; a weak D match, TRBD2 (5 bases). The CDR3 runs 14 residues. In germline, CDR1 is KGHSH, CDR2 LQKENI. Trimming cost V 0 bases and J 7 bases, with 12 bases left between them. CDR3 coding DNA: TGTGCCAGCTCACCACCGGCTAGCCGGGGGACCCAGTACTTC. This translates into CASSPPASRGTQYF.

V usage is TRBV10-3 and J usage is TRBJ2-5; no definite D call. In germline, CDR1 is ENHRY, CDR2 SYGVKD. This CDR3 is 14 amino acids long. The ends were cut back, 0 bases at V and 1 base at J, with 6 bases in the middle. The CDR3 bases are TGTGCCATCAGTGAGTCTTACAGCCAAGAGACCCAGTACTTC. This codes for CAISESYSQETQYF.

V usage is TRBV7-6 and J usage is TRBJ1-1, with D possibly TRBD1 on 5 matching bases. V dropped 5 bases and J dropped 1 base, with 11 bases sitting between them. This CDR3 is 14 amino acids long. The germline gives CDR1 SGHVS, CDR2 FNYEAQ. In nucleotides, the CDR3 is TGTGCCAGCAGCCCCGGGGGGACGAACACTGAAGCTTTCTTT. It codes for CASSPGGTNTEAFF.

The CDR3 DNA is TGTGCCAGTACCACGACCCAGGGGTACTATGGCTACACCTTC. Residues: CASTTTQGYYGYTF. The rearrangement joins TRBV19 to TRBJ1-2; perhaps TRBD1 as D (6 bases). V was pared by 7 bases and J by 3 bases, with 15 bases between. CDR1 LNHDA and CDR2 SQIVND come from the germline V gene (reference sequence). The CDR3 contains 14 residues.

The sample holds one count of this clone. The rearrangement links TRBV19 to TRBJ2-7, with 7 bases that match TRBD2. J lost 3 bases, V lost 2 bases, and 7 bases had no gene match. CDR3 length: 15 residues. CDR1 and CDR2 from the germline V gene are LNHDA and SQIVND (reference sequence). The CDR3 coding sequence is TGTGCCAGTAGTATAACAGCGGGAAGCATCTACGAGCAGTACTTC. It specifies CASSITAGSIYEQYF.

The chain couples TRBV11-3 to TRBJ2-2; 10 nucleotides align to TRBD2. CDR1 and CDR2 from the germline V gene are SGHNT and YENEEA. The J segment lost 7 bases and the V segment lost 1 base, leaving 9 bases of the junction unmatched. The CDR3 sequence is 17 residues long. The CDR3 region has the DNA TGTGCCAGCAGCTTAGGGTCGATAGCGGGAGGCGGCGGGGAGCTGTTTTTT. This gives the protein CASSLGSIAGGGGELFF.

This rearrangement joins TRBV4-2 to TRBJ1-1; maybe TRBD1 (5 bases). The CDR3 totals 14 residues. V lost 0 bases and J 2 bases, leaving 7 bases between the germline ends. Germline CDR1 is LGHNA and CDR2 is YNFKEQ. The CDR3 DNA reads as TGTGCCAGCAGCCAAGACAGGGCTAACACTGAAGCTTTCTTT. Amino acids: CASSQDRANTEAFF.

The chain links TRBV9 to TRBJ1-1; D remains unclear. Germline V gene lookup returns CDR1 SGDLS and CDR2 YYNGEE. The CDR3 consists of 14 residues. Between the trimmed V and J ends, which lost 4 bases and 4 bases, there was a span of 14 bases. CDR3 sequence (DNA): TGTGCCAGCAGCCCCACCTCGGGTAGCACTGAAGCTTTCTTT. It specifies CASSPTSGSTEAFF.

The chain couples TRBV7-9 to TRBJ2-7; 15 positions agree with TRBD2. J gave up 7 bases and V 4 bases, and 11 bases lay outside the gene matches. CDR3 size: 17 residues. CDR1 and CDR2 (germline): SEHNR, FQNEAQ (reference sequence). The CDR3 DNA is TGTGCCAGCAGCTCCTTCGGACTAGCGGGAGGGCCGAGGGAGCAGTACTTC. Its translation is CASSSFGLAGGPREQYF.

This clone was observed a single time. The chain has TRBV5-1 and TRBJ2-7; the D gene is possibly TRBD2 (6 bases). The CDR3 consists of 15 residues. Trimming took off 0 bases at V and 0 bases at J, with 10 bases between the two ends. The V gene's germline CDR1 is SGHRS and CDR2 YFSETQ. This CDR3 is CASSLGRELSYEQYF. Here the CDR3 DNA reads TGCGCCAGCAGCTTGGGGCGGGAACTCTCCTACGAGCAGTACTTC.

The chain links TRBV5-1 to TRBJ2-3, with 10 bases identical to TRBD2. With 2 bases clipped from V and 3 bases from J, the junction kept 3 bases outside the gene matches. CDR1 and CDR2 (germline): SGHRS, YFSETQ. The CDR3 consists of 15 residues. The CDR3 coding sequence is TGCGCCAGCAGCTTAGTAGCGGGAGGTACAGATACGCAGTATTTT. Translation: CASSLVAGGTDTQYF.